Listed below are T cell receptor beta chains from one sample, sequenced in a study of T cells in Graves' hyperthyroidism and ophthalmopathy. TCRdb used MiXCR to reprocess the multiplex PCR reads, holding one entry per CDR3 protein. The sample comprises roughly 500,000 distinct CDR3 sequences, 40% to 50% of which are singletons, and 35% to 50% rests with the top ten. The sample was peripheral blood or thyroid tissue (not recorded which). The receptors originated from an adult woman with Graves' disease, either hyperthyroidism or ophthalmopathy (not recorded which). Both conserved end residues are part of each CDR3. The D gene is left open where the match is weak. Some rows have no size entry. The others give once, few or many, or a class for an expanded clone.

v_gene	abundance	j_gene	d_gene	CDR3nt	CDR3aa
TRBV10-3	few	TRBJ2-3	TRBD2	TGTGCCATCAGTAGTAGCGGGAGGTCCACAGATACGCAGTATTTT	CAISSSGRSTDTQYF
TRBV14	many	TRBJ1-6	.	TGTGCCAGCAGCCTAACAACCAATTCACCCCTCCACTTT	CASSLTTNSPLHF
TRBV7-2	.	TRBJ2-5	.	TGTGCCAGCAGCTTAGTTGCGGGAACAGAGACCCAGTACTTC	CASSLVAGTETQYF
TRBV7-3	.	TRBJ2-5	TRBD2	TGTGCCAGCAGCTTTACTAGCGCCCAAGAGACCCAGTACTTC	CASSFTSAQETQYF
TRBV10-3	.	TRBJ1-4	.	TGTGCCGTCAGCGGGACGTCTAATGAAAAACTGTTTTTT	CAVSGTSNEKLFF
TRBV29-1	.	TRBJ2-2	TRBD2	TGCAGTGTGAGACGGCGGGAGGGTACCGGGGAGCTGTTTTTT	CSVRRREGTGELFF
TRBV7-6	.	TRBJ2-5	TRBD1	TGTGCCAGCAGCGCAACAGGGGGCTGGGAGACCCAGTACTTC	CASSATGGWETQYF
TRBV7-2	.	TRBJ1-2	TRBD1	TGTGCCAGCAGCTTAGCTGGGACAGGCAACACCTTC	CASSLAGTGNTF
TRBV10-2	.	TRBJ2-7	TRBD2	TGCGCCACCCTCGGGGGGAGGTCCTACGAGCAGTACTTC	CATLGGRSYEQYF
TRBV29-1	.	TRBJ1-2	TRBD1	TGCAGCGTTGAGAGCCCGGACAGGGACGATGGCTACACCTTC	CSVESPDRDDGYTF
TRBV7-8	.	TRBJ2-5	TRBD2	TGTGCCAGCAGCGTGATAGCGGGCAAGCCGCAAGAGACCCAGTACTTC	CASSVIAGKPQETQYF
TRBV29-1	.	TRBJ2-7	TRBD1	TGCAGCGCGCTTCGGACAGGCGGAGACTACGAGCAGTACTTC	CSALRTGGDYEQYF
TRBV20-1	many	TRBJ2-7	.	TGCAGTGTTGGTGGGTTCTCCTACGAGCAGTACTTC	CSVGGFSYEQYF
TRBV10-2	many	TRBJ1-1	.	TGCGCCAGCAATAAGGGGCCTACGAACACTGAAGCTTTCTTT	CASNKGPTNTEAFF
TRBV7-9	.	TRBJ2-7	TRBD1	TGTGCCAGCAGCCCGCGGACAGGGACCAACTACGAGCAGTACTTC	CASSPRTGTNYEQYF
TRBV2	.	TRBJ2-7	.	TGTGCCAGCAGCTTAGCGGCCGGGACCCGGTCTACGGAGCAGTACTTC	CASSLAAGTRSTEQYF
TRBV7-2	many	TRBJ1-3	TRBD1	TGTGCCAGCAGCTCAAGACAGGGCGGCACCATATATTTT	CASSSRQGGTIYF
TRBV20-1	many	TRBJ2-7	.	TGCAGTGCTAGCGGCAGGGGCCTACTCTACGAGCAGTACTTC	CSASGRGLLYEQYF
TRBV2	many	TRBJ1-6	.	TGTGCCAGCGGGACAAATAATTCACCCCTCCACTTT	CASGTNNSPLHF
TRBV9	.	TRBJ2-2	.	TGTGCCAGCAGCGTTGGGACCTCGGCCGGGGAGCTGTTTTTT	CASSVGTSAGELFF
TRBV14	once	TRBJ1-2	.	TGTGCCAGCAGCCTGAGAAGGACAGCAAACTATGGCTACACCTTC	CASSLRRTANYGYTF
TRBV28	once	TRBJ2-5	.	TGTGCCAGCAGTTTACTAGGGGGGTTGGTAGAGACCCAGTACTTC	CASSLLGGLVETQYF
TRBV5-1	.	TRBJ2-3	.	TGCGCCAGCACCCCGACCAGGGTGTACACAGATACGCAGTATTTT	CASTPTRVYTDTQYF
TRBV29-1	.	TRBJ2-3	.	TGCAGCGCGGGCACAGATACGCGGTATTTT	CSAGTDTRYF
TRBV24-1	.	TRBJ1-1	.	TGTGCCACCAGTGGCTGGACGAACACTGAAGCTTTCTTT	CATSGWTNTEAFF
TRBV7-9	many	TRBJ1-1	TRBD1	TGTGCCAGCAGCCACACCACCCGGGGACAGGGGGCTACTGAAGCTTTCTTT	CASSHTTRGQGATEAFF
TRBV29-1	.	TRBJ1-1	.	TGCAGCGTTGAAGCCCGGACGATCCCTGAAGCTTTCTTT	CSVEARTIPEAFF
TRBV28	few	TRBJ1-4	TRBD1	TGTGCCAGCAGCCCGGGACAGGGCAATGGAAAACTGTTTTTT	CASSPGQGNGKLFF
TRBV20-1	.	TRBJ2-7	.	TGCAGTGCTCGACCTACAAGCGGAACCTACGAGCAGTACTTC	CSARPTSGTYEQYF
TRBV7-6	.	TRBJ2-7	.	TGTGCCAGCAGCCCCAGGAGGCGGGGTCTCTTCGAACAGTACTTC	CASSPRRRGLFEQYF
TRBV4-1	many	TRBJ1-2	TRBD1	TGCGCCAGCAGCCAACGCAGGGGGGACAACTATGGCTACACCTTC	CASSQRRGDNYGYTF
TRBV29-1	.	TRBJ2-7	.	TGCAGCGTTGAAGGGGGAAGGGACGAGCAGTACTTC	CSVEGGRDEQYF